A selection of T cell receptor beta chains follows, all from one sample in a study of blood T cell repertoires in COVID-19. Only in-frame clones appear in the TCRdb table, and some are missing; sequencing was by immunoSEQ multiplex PCR. Here the sample spans roughly 160,000 clones, almost 85% being singletons. Sequencing was performed on peripheral blood. The receptors were sampled from a man aged 18 to 30 with active or convalescent COVID-19. Each CDR3 is given with its conserved first and last residue. A D gene is named only where the DNA matches it firmly. Expanded clones get a size class; other rows say once, few or many, or leave the size out.

TRBJ1-2 | TRBV12-3/TRBV12-4 | . | . | TGTGCCAGCAGGAGGGGGAACTATGGCTACACCTTC | CASRRGNYGYTF
TRBJ2-7 | TRBV5-4 | . | TRBD2 | TGTGCCAGCAGCCGCAGCGGGGAGGCACCCTACGAGCAGTACTTC | CASSRSGEAPYEQYF
TRBJ1-1 | TRBV5-5 | . | . | TGTGCCAGCAGCTTGCAAACAGGGAACACTGAAGCTTTCTTT | CASSLQTGNTEAFF
TRBJ1-4 | TRBV18 | . | . | TGTGCCAGCTCACCACCCTCACAGTTTAATGAAAAACTGTTTTTT | CASSPPSQFNEKLFF
TRBJ2-6 | TRBV9 | . | TRBD1 | TGTGCCAGCAGCGTAGCGAAGGGGGGGACAGGGGGCTCTGGGGCCAACGTCCTGACTTTC | CASSVAKGGTGGSGANVLTF
TRBJ1-6 | TRBV27 | . | . | TGTGCCAGCAGCCCGCCCAGGGGTTGGAATTCACCCCTCCACTTT | CASSPPRGWNSPLHF
TRBJ2-2 | TRBV5-4 | . | TRBD1 | TGTGCCAGCAGGAGACAGGGGGTTCAAACCGGGGAGCTGTTTTTT | CASRRQGVQTGELFF
TRBJ1-1 | TRBV29-1 | . | . | TGCAGCGTTGGAAGTCCTGAGAGGAACACTGAAGCTTTCTTT | CSVGSPERNTEAFF
TRBJ2-2 | TRBV11-1 | . | . | TGTGCCAGCAGCCAGAACACCGGGGAGCTGTTTTTT | CASSQNTGELFF
TRBJ2-1 | TRBV28 | . | TRBD2 | TGTGCCAGCAACCGCGGGAGGAGTGAGCAGTTCTTC | CASNRGRSEQFF
TRBJ2-2 | TRBV6-7 | once | TRBD1 | TGTGCCAGCAGTTTAGGGGACAGGGTTTGCGAAAACACCGGGGAGCTGTTTTTT | CASSLGDRVCENTGELFF
TRBJ1-6 | TRBV4-1 | . | TRBD1 | TGCGCCAGCAGCCGAGACAGGGATTTGGCCCCACCCCTCCACTTT | CASSRDRDLAPPLHF
TRBJ2-1 | TRBV14 | . | . | TGTGCCAGCAGCCAAGATATCACGGCGGATGAGCAGTTCTTC | CASSQDITADEQFF
TRBJ2-7 | TRBV6-6 | . | . | TGTGCCAGCAGTAGGGGTATGGGAGGAACCTACGAGCAGTACTTC | CASSRGMGGTYEQYF
TRBJ2-7 | TRBV3-1/TRBV3-2 | . | TRBD2 | TGTGCCAGCAGCCAAGGTCGGATGGGGCGGGGGGCGACCTACGAGCAGTACTTC | CASSQGRMGRGATYEQYF
TRBJ2-6 | TRBV28 | . | TRBD1 | TGTGCCAGCAGTTCCCCGCAGGGGGCAGGGGCCAACGTCCTGACTTTC | CASSSPQGAGANVLTF
TRBJ2-3 | TRBV10-1 | . | . | TGCGCCAGCTCCCTTACCCTTCGGACAGATACGCAGTATTTT | CASSLTLRTDTQYF
TRBJ2-3 | TRBV6-5 | . | TRBD2 | TGTGCCAGCGGGAAGCGGGGGGGCTTATATACGCAGTATTTT | CASGKRGGLYTQYF
TRBJ1-4 | TRBV5-1 | . | . | TGCGCCAGCAGCTTGGATCCGAGGGCTAATGAAAAACTGTTTTTT | CASSLDPRANEKLFF
TRBJ2-5 | TRBV5-1 | . | . | TGCGCCAGCAGCTGGACCCCGACAGGCGAAGAGACCCAGTACTTC | CASSWTPTGEETQYF
TRBJ1-3 | TRBV7-6 | . | TRBD1 | TGTGCCAGCAGCTTAGCCCGACAGGGTGAAAACACCATATATTTT | CASSLARQGENTIYF
TRBJ2-7 | TRBV5-4 | . | TRBD1 | TGTGCCAGCAGCTTGGACAGGGGGCTGTACGAGCAGTACTTC | CASSLDRGLYEQYF